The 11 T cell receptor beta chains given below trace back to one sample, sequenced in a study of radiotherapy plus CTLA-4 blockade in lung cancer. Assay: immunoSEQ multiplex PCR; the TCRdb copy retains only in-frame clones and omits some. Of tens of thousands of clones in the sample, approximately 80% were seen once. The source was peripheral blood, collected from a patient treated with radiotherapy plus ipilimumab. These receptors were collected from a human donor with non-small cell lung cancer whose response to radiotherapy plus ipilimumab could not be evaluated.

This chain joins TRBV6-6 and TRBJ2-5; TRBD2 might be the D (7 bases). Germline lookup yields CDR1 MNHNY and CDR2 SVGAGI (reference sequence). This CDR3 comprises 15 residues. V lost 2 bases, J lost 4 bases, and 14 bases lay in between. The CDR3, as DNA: TGTGCCAGCAGTTACGGCCGGGGGGCGAGAGAGACCCAGTACTTC. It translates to CASSYGRGARETQYF.

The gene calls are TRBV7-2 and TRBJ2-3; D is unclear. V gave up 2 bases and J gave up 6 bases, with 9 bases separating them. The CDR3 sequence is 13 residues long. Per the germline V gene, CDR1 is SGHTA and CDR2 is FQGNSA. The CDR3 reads CASSLSPRDTQYF. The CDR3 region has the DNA TGTGCCAGCAGCTTAAGTCCCCGGGATACGCAGTATTTT.

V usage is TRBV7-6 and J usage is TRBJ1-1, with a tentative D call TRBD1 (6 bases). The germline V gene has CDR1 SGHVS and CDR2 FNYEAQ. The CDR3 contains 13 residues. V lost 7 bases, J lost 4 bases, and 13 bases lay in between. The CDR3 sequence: CASKNRAGTEAFF. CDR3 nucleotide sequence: TGTGCCAGCAAAAACAGGGCGGGCACTGAAGCTTTCTTT. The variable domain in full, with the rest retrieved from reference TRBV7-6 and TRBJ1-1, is GAGVSQSPRYKVTKRGQDVALRCDPISGHVSLYWYRQALGQGPEFLTYFNYEAQQDKSGLPNDRFSAERPEGSISTLTIQRTEQRDSAMYRCASKNRAGTEAFFGQGTRLTVV.

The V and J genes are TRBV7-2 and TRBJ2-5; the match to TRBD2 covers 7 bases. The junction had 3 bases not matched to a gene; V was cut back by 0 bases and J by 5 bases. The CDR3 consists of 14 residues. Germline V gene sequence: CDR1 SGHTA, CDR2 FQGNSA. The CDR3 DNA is TGTGCCAGCAGCTTAGCGGGAGGGCCTGAGACCCAGTACTTC. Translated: CASSLAGGPETQYF. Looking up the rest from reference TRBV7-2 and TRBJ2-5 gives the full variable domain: GAGVSQSPSNKVTEKGKDVELRCDPISGHTALYWYRQSLGQGLEFLIYFQGNSAPDKSGLPSDRFSAERTGGSVSTLTIQRTQQEDSAVYLCASSLAGGPETQYFGPGTRLLVL.

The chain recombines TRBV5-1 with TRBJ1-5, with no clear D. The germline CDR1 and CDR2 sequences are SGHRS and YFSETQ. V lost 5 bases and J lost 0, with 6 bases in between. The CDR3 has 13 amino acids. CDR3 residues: CASRENSNQPQHF. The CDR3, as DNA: TGCGCCAGCAGGGAGAATAGCAATCAGCCCCAGCATTTT. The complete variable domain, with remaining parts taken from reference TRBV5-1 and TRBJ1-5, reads KAGVTQTPRYLIKTRGQQVTLSCSPISGHRSVSWYQQTPGQGLQFLFEYFSETQRNKGNFPGRFSGRQFSNSRSEMNVSTLELGDSALYLCASRENSNQPQHFGDGTRLSIL.

This CDR3 is CSVKISDTEAFF. The CDR3 region has the DNA TGCAGCGTTAAAATTTCGGACACTGAAGCTTTCTTT. The chain uses TRBV29-1 and TRBJ1-1; D gene ambiguous. Trimming left V 5 bases short and J 3 bases short, with 10 bases between. This CDR3 is built from 12 residues. Germline values: CDR1 SQVTM, CDR2 ANQGSEA.

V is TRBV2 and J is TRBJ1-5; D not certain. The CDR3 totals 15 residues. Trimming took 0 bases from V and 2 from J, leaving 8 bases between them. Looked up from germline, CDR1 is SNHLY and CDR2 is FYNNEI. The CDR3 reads CASSEALRGNQPQHF. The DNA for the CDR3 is TGTGCCAGCAGTGAAGCGTTGAGGGGCAATCAGCCCCAGCATTTT.

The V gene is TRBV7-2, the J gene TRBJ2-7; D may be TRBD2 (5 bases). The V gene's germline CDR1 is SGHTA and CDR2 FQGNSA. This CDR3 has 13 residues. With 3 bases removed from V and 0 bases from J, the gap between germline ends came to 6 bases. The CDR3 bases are TGTGCCAGCAGCTTTAGCGTCTCCTACGAGCAGTACTTC. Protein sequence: CASSFSVSYEQYF.

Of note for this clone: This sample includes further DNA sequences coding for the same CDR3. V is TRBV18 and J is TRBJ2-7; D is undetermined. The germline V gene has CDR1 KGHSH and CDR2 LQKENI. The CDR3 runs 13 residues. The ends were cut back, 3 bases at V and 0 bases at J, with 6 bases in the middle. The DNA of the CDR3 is TGTGCCAGCTCACCCCCCAGCTCCTACGAGCAGTACTTC. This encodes CASSPPSSYEQYF. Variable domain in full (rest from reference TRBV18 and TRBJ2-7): NAGVMQNPRHLVRRRGQEARLRCSPMKGHSHVYWYRQLPEEGLKFMVYLQKENIIDESGMPKERFSAEFPKEGPSILRIQQVVRGDSAAYFCASSPPSSYEQYFGPGTRLTVT.

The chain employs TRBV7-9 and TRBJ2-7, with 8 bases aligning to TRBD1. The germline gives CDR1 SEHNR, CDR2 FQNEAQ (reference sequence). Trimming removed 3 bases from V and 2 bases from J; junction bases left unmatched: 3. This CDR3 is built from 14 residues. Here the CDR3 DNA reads TGTGCCAGCAGCTTGGGGACAGGCCCCTACGAGCAGTACTTC. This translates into CASSLGTGPYEQYF. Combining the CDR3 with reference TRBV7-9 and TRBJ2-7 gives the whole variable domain DTGVSQNPRHKITKRGQNVTFRCDPISEHNRLYWYRQTLGQGPEFLTYFQNEAQLEKSRLLSDRFSAERPKGSFSTLEIQRTEQGDSAMYLCASSLGTGPYEQYFGPGTRLTVT.

CDR3 nucleotides: TGTGCCAGCAGTTGGACAGGGGAATATACTGAAGCTTTCTTT. The encoded protein is CASSWTGEYTEAFF. The rearrangement links TRBV6-6 to TRBJ1-1, with 9 bases matching TRBD1. J gave up 5 bases and V 4 bases, and 5 bases lay outside the gene matches. Germline assignment: CDR1 MNHNY and CDR2 SVGAGI (reference sequence). This CDR3 region has 14 residues.